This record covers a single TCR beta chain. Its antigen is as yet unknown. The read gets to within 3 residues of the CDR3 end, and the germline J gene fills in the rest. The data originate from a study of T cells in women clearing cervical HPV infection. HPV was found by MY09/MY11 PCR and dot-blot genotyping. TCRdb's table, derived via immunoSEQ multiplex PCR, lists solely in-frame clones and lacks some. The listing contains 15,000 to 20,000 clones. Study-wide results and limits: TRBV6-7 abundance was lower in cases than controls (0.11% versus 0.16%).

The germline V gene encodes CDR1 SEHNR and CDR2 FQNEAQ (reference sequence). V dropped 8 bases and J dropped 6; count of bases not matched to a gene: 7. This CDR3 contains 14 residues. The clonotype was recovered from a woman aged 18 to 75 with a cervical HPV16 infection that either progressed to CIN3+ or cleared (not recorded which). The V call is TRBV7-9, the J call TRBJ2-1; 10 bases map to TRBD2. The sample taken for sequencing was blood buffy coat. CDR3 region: CASLSGGRLNEQFF. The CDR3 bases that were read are TGTGCCAGCCTTAGCGGGGGGCGTCTCAATGAG.